The T cell receptor beta chain under discussion was sequenced for a study of blood T cells in healthy people across ages. Primed by a sample-barcoded 5' primer and a J-beta primer mix, a second PCR proceeded for roughly 6 to 12 cycles. MiXCR, applied by TCRdb to the 5' RACE reads, yields one record per CDR3 protein. Among about a million distinct CDR3 sequences listed, around 48% were seen once. Trimming left V 3 bases short and J 11 bases short, with 10 bases between. Germline CDR1 and CDR2: LGHDT and YNNKEL (reference sequence). The CDR3 runs to 11 residues. The total RNA that was extracted per sample amounted to at least 5 micrograms.

The chain is built from TRBV3-1 and TRBJ2-5; no clear D gene. The clonotype originates from a man younger than 40 in good health. Material for sequencing was blood. This CDR3 reads CASSHHGEQYF. In DNA, the CDR3 is TGTGCCAGCAGCCACCACGGTGAGCAGTACTTC.